The 16 T cell receptor beta chains in this list originate from one sample, sequenced in a study of blood T cell repertoires in COVID-19. Sequencing was performed with immunoSEQ multiplex PCR; in TCRdb, only in-frame clones are kept and a portion is missing. The sample holds about 210,000 clones, 92% seen once. Sequenced input: peripheral blood. These TCRs come from a man aged 25-40 years with acute or convalescent COVID-19.

The chain carries TRBV5-1 and TRBJ1-3; D unclear. Trimming stripped 0 bases from V and 0 bases from J, with 7 bases between. CDR1 is SGHRS and CDR2 is YFSETQ in the germline V gene. This CDR3 is 15 amino acids long. CDR3 sequence (DNA): TGCGCCAGCAGCTTGGGGGCTACCTCTGGAAACACCATATATTTT. It specifies CASSLGATSGNTIYF.

The chain links TRBV6-5 to TRBJ2-7; D perhaps matches TRBD2 (6 bases). CDR1 and CDR2 (germline): MNHEY, SVGAGI. V lost 3 bases, J lost 6 bases, and 15 bases lay in between. This CDR3 spans 14 amino acids. The CDR3 is CASSYTGVPGEQYF. The CDR3 DNA reads TGTGCCAGCAGTTATACGGGGGTCCCCGGCGAGCAGTACTTC.

The chain has TRBV7-2 and TRBJ1-2, with TRBD1 identical over 8 bases. This CDR3 has 15 amino acids. Trimming removed 5 bases from V and 2 bases from J; junction bases left unmatched: 7. Germline lookup yields CDR1 SGHTA and CDR2 FQGNSA. This chain's CDR3 is CASSKPGQGNYGYTF. The CDR3 nucleotides are TGTGCCAGCAGCAAACCCGGACAGGGAAACTATGGCTACACCTTC.

V gene TRBV2 combines with J gene TRBJ1-3, with TRBD1 matching over 7 bases. Losses at the gene ends were 6 bases for V and 0 bases for J; bases not matched to a gene: 5. The CDR3 length is 15 residues. Germline assignment: CDR1 SNHLY and CDR2 FYNNEI. The CDR3 DNA reads TGTGCCAGCAGGAGGGACAGTAGCTCTGGAAACACCATATATTTT. It encodes CASRRDSSSGNTIYF.

This chain uses TRBV12-3 or TRBV12-4 with TRBJ2-7, with D perhaps matching TRBD1 (5 bases). The germline V and J ends were trimmed by 6 bases and 3 bases, with 9 bases remaining between them. The CDR3 consists of 12 residues. The DNA of the CDR3 is TGTGCCAGCAGCTACGACAGCTACGAGCAGTACTTC. Translated, it gives CASSYDSYEQYF.

The gene calls are TRBV5-1 and TRBJ2-1, with 10 bases aligning to TRBD1. V lost 6 bases and J lost 6; bases outside the gene matches: 3. This CDR3 is 13 amino acids long. The germline V gene has CDR1 SGHRS and CDR2 YFSETQ. The CDR3 DNA reads TGCGCCAGCACAAGGACAGGGGGCAATGAGCAGTTCTTC. This codes for CASTRTGGNEQFF. The whole variable domain, remainder taken from reference TRBV5-1 and TRBJ2-1, is KAGVTQTPRYLIKTRGQQVTLSCSPISGHRSVSWYQQTPGQGLQFLFEYFSETQRNKGNFPGRFSGRQFSNSRSEMNVSTLELGDSALYLCASTRTGGNEQFFGPGTRLTVL.

V gene TRBV19 combines with J gene TRBJ2-1, with 8 bases aligning to TRBD1. Germline V gene data show CDR1 as LNHDA and CDR2 as SQIVND (reference sequence). The CDR3 runs 12 residues. V trimming: 7 bases; J trimming: 7 bases; junction bases outside the gene matches: 3. The CDR3 DNA sequence: TGTGCCAGTAATACAGGGGGGAATGAGCAGTTCTTC. Translation gives CASNTGGNEQFF.

This chain links TRBV30 with TRBJ1-6; D not certain. The CDR3 covers 12 residues. Germline V gene sequence: CDR1 GTSNPN, CDR2 SVGIG (reference sequence). V lost 4 bases and J lost 7, with 8 bases in between. For the CDR3, the DNA is TGTGCCTGGAATCTAGGAAATTCACCCCTCCACTTT. Protein: CAWNLGNSPLHF.

The rearrangement links TRBV10-3 to TRBJ2-7; D gene uncertain. Trimming removed 6 bases at V and 2 bases at J, with 20 bases between. The CDR3 is 16 residues long. Germline values: CDR1 ENHRY, CDR2 SYGVKD. The CDR3 reads CAISSSRGAEPYEQYF. Written as DNA, the CDR3 is TGTGCCATCAGCTCATCCCGAGGCGCAGAGCCCTACGAGCAGTACTTC.

This clone appeared once. The chain links TRBV5-1 to TRBJ1-2, with D possibly being TRBD1 (5 bases). Germline CDR1 SGHRS, CDR2 YFSETQ. The CDR3 runs 13 residues. V lost 0 bases to trimming and J lost 8 bases, with 11 bases between them. The CDR3 bases are TGCGCCAGCAGCTTGGACGCAGGGTCCGGCTACACCTTC. Residues: CASSLDAGSGYTF.

The rearrangement uses TRBV6-5 and TRBJ1-2; TRBD1 agrees at 7 bases. CDR3 length: 12 residues. Unmatched junction bases numbered 5, after V lost 8 bases and J lost 5 bases. Per germline, CDR1 MNHEY and CDR2 SVGAGI. The CDR3, as DNA: TGTGCCAGCGGGACAGTAGTATATGGCTACACCTTC. Translated, it gives CASGTVVYGYTF.

The rearrangement uses TRBV7-3 and TRBJ2-1; tentative D call: TRBD1 (8 bases). The CDR3 is 16 residues long. V lost 1 base, J lost 3 bases, and 13 bases lay in between. Germline V lookup: CDR1 SGHTA, CDR2 FQGTGA. The CDR3 DNA sequence: TGTGCCAGCAGCTTAAGGGGAGGGACAGGCTACAATGAGCAGTTCTTC. Protein sequence: CASSLRGGTGYNEQFF.

The chain couples TRBV9 to TRBJ1-2, with D unresolved. Germline loops: CDR1 SGDLS, CDR2 YYNGEE. The ends were cut back, 3 bases at V and 7 bases at J, with 10 bases in the middle. The length of the CDR3 is 12 residues. CDR3 loop: CASSAQAGGYTF. As DNA, the CDR3 is TGTGCCAGCAGCGCTCAGGCTGGTGGCTACACCTTC.

The rearrangement uses TRBV10-1 and TRBJ2-5, with D tentatively TRBD2 (7 bases). The germline V gene has CDR1 WNHNN and CDR2 SYGVQD (reference sequence). This CDR3 spans 15 amino acids. The V end was cut by 0 bases, the J end by 5 bases, with 13 bases between. The CDR3 DNA sequence: TGCGCCAGCAGTGAGTCGACGGGGGGCTGGGAGACCCAGTACTTC. This encodes CASSESTGGWETQYF.

The V gene is TRBV18, the J gene TRBJ1-3; no reliable D call. Germline CDR1 reads KGHSH; CDR2 reads LQKENI. The CDR3 runs 15 residues. V lost 3 bases and J 0 bases, leaving 9 bases between the germline ends. The CDR3 spells CASSPTVSSGNTIYF. CDR3 nucleotides: TGTGCCAGCTCACCTACAGTAAGCTCTGGAAACACCATATATTTT.

V usage is TRBV4-1 and J usage is TRBJ2-1; no definite D call. V was shortened by 3 bases and J by 6 bases, with 6 bases between the two germline ends. Germline CDR1 reads MGHRA; CDR2 reads YSYEKL. The CDR3 runs to 12 residues. The CDR3 reads CASSHLANEQFF. DNA for the CDR3: TGCGCCAGCAGCCATTTGGCCAATGAGCAGTTCTTC.